A selection of T cell receptor beta chains follows, all from one sample in a study of shared clonotypes between healthy human individuals. The data were produced by immunoSEQ multiplex PCR, yet TCRdb's version contains in-frame clones alone and is incomplete. The sample has some 2.3 million clones; over 90% are singletons. Sequences were obtained from naive CD4+ T cells from PBMCs. These receptors all come from a man aged 18 to 30 in good health. Some clones in this sample may be carry-over from other donors' samples. CDR3s include the opening cysteine and the closing phenylalanine or tryptophan. D genes are given only for firm matches. Expanded clones are given a class, and other clones once, few, many or no size at all.

TRBV5-1	TRBJ2-3	NA	NA	CASSLAIRDTQYF	TGCGCCAGCAGCTTGGCGATCAGAGATACGCAGTATTTT
TRBV10-3	TRBJ2-1	TRBD2	NA	CAISESGTSGVFSYNEQFF	TGTGCCATCAGTGAGTCAGGGACTAGCGGAGTCTTCTCCTACAATGAGCAGTTCTTC
TRBV6-1	TRBJ1-5	TRBD1	NA	CASSEDWSRGNQPQHF	TGTGCCAGCAGTGAGGACTGGAGCAGGGGGAATCAGCCCCAGCATTTT
TRBV28	TRBJ2-7	NA	NA	CASRTPVEQYF	TGTGCCAGCAGAACCCCGGTCGAGCAGTACTTC
TRBV18	TRBJ2-5	NA	NA	CASSELAQETQYF	TGTGCCAGCTCAGAACTAGCCCAAGAGACCCAGTACTTC
TRBV4-2	TRBJ2-3	TRBD2	NA	CASSQGASGYTDTQYF	TGTGCCAGCAGCCAAGGAGCTAGCGGGTACACAGATACGCAGTATTTT
TRBV6-5	TRBJ2-7	NA	NA	CASSPGAGEQYF	TGTGCCAGCAGTCCAGGGGCGGGGGAGCAGTACTTC
TRBV11-3	TRBJ2-7	NA	NA	CASSSTHGGYEQYF	TGTGCCAGCAGCTCTACCCACGGGGGCTACGAGCAGTACTTC
TRBV5-6	TRBJ2-2	TRBD1	NA	CASTDRGVRELFF	TGTGCCAGCACCGACAGGGGGGTCAGGGAGCTGTTTTTT
TRBV7-8	TRBJ1-4	NA	NA	CASSINVGATNEKLFF	TGTGCCAGCAGCATAAATGTAGGGGCAACTAATGAAAAACTGTTTTTT
TRBV19	TRBJ2-6	NA	NA	CASHSITSGANVLTF	TGTGCCAGCCACTCGATTACCTCTGGGGCCAACGTCCTGACTTTC
TRBV5-1	TRBJ1-1	NA	NA	CASSPTRIGSTEAFF	TGCGCCAGCAGCCCAACCAGGATTGGGAGCACTGAAGCTTTCTTT
TRBV10-1	TRBJ2-1	TRBD2	once	CASSEQAGGFDEQFF	TGCGCCAGCAGTGAGCAAGCGGGAGGGTTCGATGAGCAGTTCTTC
TRBV7-2	TRBJ2-7	TRBD1	NA	CASSFATGTGSEQYF	TGTGCCAGCAGCTTTGCAACCGGGACAGGGTCCGAGCAGTACTTC
TRBV7-3	TRBJ2-5	TRBD2	NA	CASSLAGGGETQYF	TGTGCCAGCAGCTTAGCGGGGGGCGGTGAGACCCAGTACTTC
TRBV7-3	TRBJ1-3	TRBD1	NA	CASSPGTGSGNTIYF	TGTGCCAGCAGCCCAGGGACAGGGTCTGGAAACACCATATATTTT
TRBV5-5	TRBJ1-4	NA	NA	CASSLVREGEKLFF	TGTGCCAGCAGCTTGGTTCGGGAGGGGGAAAAACTGTTTTTT
TRBV4-1	TRBJ1-4	NA	once	CASSLKPGEGEKLFF	TGCGCCAGCAGCCTGAAACCGGGCGAGGGGGAAAAACTGTTTTTT
TRBV19	TRBJ2-3	TRBD2	NA	CASSIGLAGAQYF	TGTGCCAGTAGCATTGGACTAGCGGGCGCGCAGTATTTT
TRBV28	TRBJ2-1	TRBD2	NA	CASSLPGRGNEQFF	TGTGCCAGCAGTTTACCAGGGAGGGGCAATGAGCAGTTCTTC
TRBV19	TRBJ1-2	NA	NA	CASSITVRAPHGYTF	TGTGCCAGTAGTATTACCGTCAGGGCTCCGCACGGCTACACCTTC
TRBV25-1	TRBJ1-2	TRBD1	few	CASSEFSGGGYTF	TGTGCCAGCAGTGAATTTTCAGGGGGAGGCTACACCTTC
TRBV6-4	TRBJ2-1	NA	NA	CASSGGSYNEQFF	TGTGCCAGCAGTGGGGGGTCCTACAATGAGCAGTTCTTC